Listed here are 6 T cell receptor beta chains from one sample, sequenced in a study of cytomegalovirus exposure and HLA in healthy donors. PCR used 60 Vbeta primers and 13 Jbeta primers. The table came from immunoSEQ multiplex PCR; TCRdb's copy has only in-frame clones and leaves some out. The repertoire holds about 150,000 clones, with 70% to 80% as singletons. The sample comprised PBMCs. Receptor source: a woman aged 40 to 55 in good health and CMV-seronegative.

The rearrangement joins TRBV5-1 to TRBJ2-7; the match to TRBD1 covers 9 bases. Germline values: CDR1 SGHRS, CDR2 YFSETQ. The CDR3 runs 14 residues. Trimming cost V 3 bases and J 5 bases; bases outside gene matches: 6. This CDR3 reads CASSSGQGEDEQYF. The DNA for the CDR3 is TGCGCCAGCAGCTCGGGACAGGGCGAGGACGAGCAGTACTTC.

The CDR3 region is CASSLGGQGGTEAFF. The CDR3 DNA follows: TGCGCCAGCAGCTTGGGAGGACAGGGAGGAACTGAAGCTTTCTTT. The chain is built from TRBV5-1 and TRBJ1-1; 8 bases are a match to TRBD1. Germline V gives CDR1 SGHRS, CDR2 YFSETQ. Unmatched junction bases numbered 6, after V lost 0 bases and J lost 5 bases. CDR3 length: 15 amino acids.

This clone showed up just once. V is TRBV7-9 and J is TRBJ2-2; 10 nucleotides align to TRBD2. The CDR3 loop spans 17 amino acids. Germline values: CDR1 SEHNR, CDR2 FQNEAQ (reference sequence). The V segment lost 1 base and the J segment 7 bases; nucleotides outside the gene matches: 9. The CDR3 loop reads CASSLVPSSGSVGELFF. Here the CDR3 DNA reads TGTGCCAGCAGCTTAGTTCCTTCTAGCGGGAGTGTCGGGGAGCTGTTTTTT.

The rearrangement links TRBV20-1 to TRBJ2-1, with unresolved D. Germline V gene sequence: CDR1 DFQATT, CDR2 SNEGSKA (reference sequence). The CDR3 sequence is 11 residues long. V lost 0 bases, J lost 6 bases, and 3 bases lay in between. In nucleotides, the CDR3 is TGCAGTGCTAGAGACATCAATGAGCAGTTCTTC. This encodes CSARDINEQFF.

The V gene is TRBV27, the J gene TRBJ2-7, with no clear D. This CDR3 has 14 residues. Germline V gene sequence: CDR1 MNHEY, CDR2 SMNVEV (reference sequence). The germline V and J ends were trimmed by 10 bases and 2 bases, with 18 bases remaining between them. CDR3 nucleotides: TGTGCCACCTCCCTGGGCGCACCCCCCTACGAGCAGTACTTC. Its protein product is CATSLGAPPYEQYF.

This chain joins TRBV28 and TRBJ2-7, with D possibly matching TRBD2 (5 bases). CDR1 and CDR2 from the germline V gene are MDHEN and SYDVKM. V was cut by 6 bases and J by 3 bases, with 9 bases left in between. The CDR3 totals 12 residues. The CDR3 here is CASSSGLYEQYF. CDR3 in DNA: TGTGCCAGCAGCTCCGGACTCTACGAGCAGTACTTC.